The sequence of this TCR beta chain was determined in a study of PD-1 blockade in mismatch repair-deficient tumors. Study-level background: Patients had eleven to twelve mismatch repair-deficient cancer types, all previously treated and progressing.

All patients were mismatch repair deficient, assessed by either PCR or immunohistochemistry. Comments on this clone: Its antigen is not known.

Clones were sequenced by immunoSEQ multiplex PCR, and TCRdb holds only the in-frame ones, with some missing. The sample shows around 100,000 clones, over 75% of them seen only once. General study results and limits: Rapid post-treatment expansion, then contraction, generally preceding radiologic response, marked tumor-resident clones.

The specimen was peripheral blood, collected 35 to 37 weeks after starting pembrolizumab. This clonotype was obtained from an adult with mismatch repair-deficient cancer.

The CDR3 nucleotides read TGCGCCAGCAGCTTTAGCGGGATGGGCAATGAGCAGTTCTTC. Translated: CASSFSGMGNEQFF. This chain connects TRBV5-1 to TRBJ2-1; 8 bases match TRBD2. Trimming at V came to 2 bases and at J to 6 bases, leaving 4 bases not matched to a gene. CDR1 SGHRS and CDR2 YFSETQ come from the germline V gene. The CDR3 is 14 residues long.